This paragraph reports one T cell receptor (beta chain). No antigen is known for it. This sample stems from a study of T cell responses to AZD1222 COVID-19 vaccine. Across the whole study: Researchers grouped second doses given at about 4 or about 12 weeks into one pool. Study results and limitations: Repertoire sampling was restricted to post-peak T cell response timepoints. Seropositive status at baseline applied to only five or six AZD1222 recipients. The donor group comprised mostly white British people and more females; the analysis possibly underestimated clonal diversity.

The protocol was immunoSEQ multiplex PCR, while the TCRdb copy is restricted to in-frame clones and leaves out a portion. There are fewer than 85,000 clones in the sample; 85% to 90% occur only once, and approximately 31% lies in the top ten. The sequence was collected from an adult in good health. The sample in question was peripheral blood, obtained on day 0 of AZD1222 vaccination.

The CDR3: CASKSSESSYEQYF. In DNA, the CDR3 is TGTGCCAGCAAGAGCAGCGAGAGCTCCTACGAGCAGTACTTC. The chain couples TRBV28 to TRBJ2-7; D gene ambiguous. CDR3 length: 14 amino acids. CDR1 and CDR2 from the germline V gene are MDHEN and SYDVKM. V was trimmed by 7 bases and J by 0 bases, leaving 13 bases between them.